The T cell receptor (beta chain) described here comes from a study of T cell responses to AZD1222 COVID-19 vaccine. The table came from immunoSEQ multiplex PCR; TCRdb's copy has only in-frame clones and leaves some out. Of around 97,000 clones listed, roughly 91% are singletons. This clone has a single count. V was clipped by 5 bases and J by 0 bases, with 11 bases between them. This CDR3 region has 15 residues. CDR1 and CDR2 (germline): SGHTA, FQGNSA. This clonotype was obtained from an adult in good health. Sequencing used peripheral blood, obtained on day 0 of AZD1222 vaccination. The chain joins TRBV7-2 to TRBJ1-3, with D perhaps TRBD1 (6 bases). The CDR3 spells CASSPRGSSGNTIYF. CDR3 bases: TGTGCCAGCAGCCCCAGGGGTAGCTCTGGAAACACCATATATTTT.